This is a list of T cell receptor beta chains from one sample in a study of cytomegalovirus exposure and HLA in healthy donors. The assay was immunoSEQ multiplex PCR, and TCRdb's table has in-frame clones only and misses some. The table records 150,000 to 200,000 clones, about 85% of them present only once. The specimen was PBMCs. The receptors stem from a man younger than 30 in good health and CMV-seropositive. The CDR3 runs from the conserved cysteine through the conserved F or W. A D gene is named only where the DNA matches it firmly. Clone size is not always given. Where it is, it says once, few, many or a class for expanded clones.

V gene: TRBV21-1; J gene: TRBJ1-2; clone size: once; D gene: .; CDR3 length: 14; CDR3 DNA: .; CDR3 protein: CASSKAGTVYSCTF
V gene: TRBV5-4; J gene: TRBJ2-3; clone size: .; D gene: .; CDR3 length: 14; CDR3 DNA: TGTGCCAGCAGCCAGGACATGGGTGGGAACACGCAGTATTTT; CDR3 protein: CASSQDMGGNTQYF
V gene: TRBV10-1; J gene: TRBJ2-1; clone size: .; D gene: .; CDR3 length: 12; CDR3 DNA: TGCGCCAGCAGTGATGGTAGTGATGAGCAGTTCTTC; CDR3 protein: CASSDGSDEQFF
V gene: TRBV30; J gene: TRBJ1-2; clone size: .; D gene: .; CDR3 length: 12; CDR3 DNA: TGTGCCGGCCACGGGGGTCCCTATGGCTACACCTTC; CDR3 protein: CAGHGGPYGYTF
V gene: TRBV30; J gene: TRBJ1-1; clone size: .; D gene: .; CDR3 length: 14; CDR3 DNA: TGTGCCTGGAGGGGGGGTTGGACGGGCACTGAAGCTTTCTTT; CDR3 protein: CAWRGGWTGTEAFF
V gene: TRBV7-8; J gene: TRBJ2-7; clone size: .; D gene: TRBD2; CDR3 length: 16; CDR3 DNA: TGTGCCAGCAGCTTCGGGGGTCCGAGCGGGGGGAGGGAGCAGTACTTC; CDR3 protein: CASSFGGPSGGREQYF
V gene: TRBV28; J gene: TRBJ1-5; clone size: .; D gene: .; CDR3 length: 15; CDR3 DNA: TGTGCCAGCAGTTTATTGGCCTTAAGCAATCAGCCCCAGCATTTT; CDR3 protein: CASSLLALSNQPQHF
V gene: TRBV5-4; J gene: TRBJ2-1; clone size: .; D gene: TRBD1; CDR3 length: 15; CDR3 DNA: TGTGCCAGCAGCGAGAGACAGGGTCGGACTGGTGAGCAGTTCTTC; CDR3 protein: CASSERQGRTGEQFF
V gene: TRBV4-1; J gene: TRBJ1-2; clone size: once; D gene: TRBD1; CDR3 length: 15; CDR3 DNA: TGCGCCAGCAGCCCAACAGGGGCCCCTAACTATGGCTACACCTTC; CDR3 protein: CASSPTGAPNYGYTF
V gene: TRBV28; J gene: TRBJ2-2; clone size: .; D gene: TRBD1; CDR3 length: 18; CDR3 DNA: TGTGCCAGCAGTTTATACCGATGGGGACAGGGGCACACCGGGGAGCTGTTTTTT; CDR3 protein: CASSLYRWGQGHTGELFF
V gene: TRBV9; J gene: TRBJ1-6; clone size: .; D gene: .; CDR3 length: 17; CDR3 DNA: TGTGCCAGCAGCGCCGATGGACAGAGCTCCTATAATTCACCCCTCCACTTT; CDR3 protein: CASSADGQSSYNSPLHF
V gene: TRBV28; J gene: TRBJ2-7; clone size: .; D gene: .; CDR3 length: 12; CDR3 DNA: TGTGCCAGCAGTTTAATCATCCACGAGCAGTACTTC; CDR3 protein: CASSLIIHEQYF
V gene: TRBV2; J gene: TRBJ1-1; clone size: .; D gene: .; CDR3 length: 11; CDR3 DNA: TGTGCCAGCGACGACGGGACTGAAGCTTTCTTT; CDR3 protein: CASDDGTEAFF
V gene: TRBV27; J gene: TRBJ2-3; clone size: .; D gene: .; CDR3 length: 17; CDR3 DNA: TGTGCCAGCAGTTTATCGCGGGGTTCAGTGGAAACAGATACGCAGTATTTT; CDR3 protein: CASSLSRGSVETDTQYF
V gene: TRBV5-1; J gene: TRBJ2-1; clone size: .; D gene: TRBD2; CDR3 length: 15; CDR3 DNA: TGCGCCAGCAGCTTGGAACCCTCGATTGGCGGGAGGCAGTTCTTC; CDR3 protein: CASSLEPSIGGRQFF
V gene: TRBV27; J gene: TRBJ2-7; clone size: .; D gene: TRBD1; CDR3 length: 14; CDR3 DNA: TGTGCCAGCAGTTTATCGGGGACAGAGTACGAGCAGTACTTC; CDR3 protein: CASSLSGTEYEQYF
V gene: TRBV11-2; J gene: TRBJ2-7; clone size: .; D gene: .; CDR3 length: 15; CDR3 DNA: TGTGCCAGCAGCTTCTTAGGGACTGATAACTACGAGCAGTACTTC; CDR3 protein: CASSFLGTDNYEQYF
V gene: TRBV5-1; J gene: TRBJ1-2; clone size: few; D gene: .; CDR3 length: 14; CDR3 DNA: TGCGCCAGCAGCTTTGGGAGACGTAACTATGGCTACACCTTC; CDR3 protein: CASSFGRRNYGYTF
V gene: TRBV9; J gene: TRBJ2-7; clone size: .; D gene: TRBD2; CDR3 length: 13; CDR3 DNA: TGTGCCAGCAGCCCCGGGACTAGCTACGAGCAGTACTTC; CDR3 protein: CASSPGTSYEQYF
V gene: TRBV6-5; J gene: TRBJ1-5; clone size: .; D gene: TRBD1; CDR3 length: 15; CDR3 DNA: TGTGCCAGCAGTCCTACAGGGGGCACGAATCAGCCCCAGCATTTT; CDR3 protein: CASSPTGGTNQPQHF
V gene: TRBV9; J gene: TRBJ2-7; clone size: .; D gene: .; CDR3 length: 12; CDR3 DNA: TGTGCCAGCAGCGTAAGAGGGGGCGAGCAGTACTTC; CDR3 protein: CASSVRGGEQYF
V gene: TRBV11-2; J gene: TRBJ2-1; clone size: few; D gene: .; CDR3 length: 15; CDR3 DNA: TGTGCCAGCAGCTCCCAGGGGCCCTTTACAATGAAGCAGTTCTTC; CDR3 protein: CASSSQGPFTMKQFF
V gene: TRBV30; J gene: TRBJ1-4; clone size: .; D gene: TRBD1; CDR3 length: 15; CDR3 DNA: TGTGCCTGGAGTGTATTCGGACAGGGTCGGGAAAAACTGTTTTTT; CDR3 protein: CAWSVFGQGREKLFF
V gene: TRBV28; J gene: TRBJ1-4; clone size: .; D gene: .; CDR3 length: 15; CDR3 DNA: TGTGCCAGCAGTCCTCGGGTAGGGAGGGATGAAAAACTGTTTTTT; CDR3 protein: CASSPRVGRDEKLFF
V gene: TRBV28; J gene: TRBJ2-7; clone size: .; D gene: TRBD1; CDR3 length: 15; CDR3 DNA: TGTGCCAGCAGTTTTAGGACAGGGGTGGAAGACGAGCAGTACTTC; CDR3 protein: CASSFRTGVEDEQYF
V gene: TRBV6-4; J gene: TRBJ1-3; clone size: .; D gene: .; CDR3 length: 12; CDR3 DNA: TGTGCCAGCACCCCAGGGGCAAACACCATATATTTT; CDR3 protein: CASTPGANTIYF
V gene: TRBV7-3; J gene: TRBJ1-5; clone size: .; D gene: TRBD1; CDR3 length: 21; CDR3 DNA: TGTGCCAGCAGCGCGACCAAGGGGACAGGGGGCGGCGGTAGGTCTGATCAGCCCCAGCATTTT; CDR3 protein: CASSATKGTGGGGRSDQPQHF
V gene: TRBV5-1; J gene: TRBJ2-5; clone size: .; D gene: .; CDR3 length: 13; CDR3 DNA: TGCGCCAGCAGCGGAGCTGACCAAGAGACCCAGTACTTC; CDR3 protein: CASSGADQETQYF
V gene: TRBV2; J gene: TRBJ2-7; clone size: .; D gene: .; CDR3 length: 14; CDR3 DNA: TGTGCCAGCACCCCAAGGAGCGGAGGGTACGAGCAGTACTTC; CDR3 protein: CASTPRSGGYEQYF
V gene: TRBV5-1; J gene: TRBJ1-2; clone size: once; D gene: TRBD1; CDR3 length: 15; CDR3 DNA: TGCGCCAGCAGCCGGGACAGGGCCAGAGACTATGGCTACACCTTC; CDR3 protein: CASSRDRARDYGYTF
V gene: TRBV28; J gene: TRBJ2-5; clone size: .; D gene: TRBD2; CDR3 length: 15; CDR3 DNA: TGTGCCAGCCGACCGGGAGGGGCTAGGCAAGAGACCCAGTACTTC; CDR3 protein: CASRPGGARQETQYF
V gene: TRBV15; J gene: TRBJ2-1; clone size: few; D gene: .; CDR3 length: 14; CDR3 DNA: TGTGCCACCAGCAGAGGGGGGGATAGGAATGAGCAGTTCTTC; CDR3 protein: CATSRGGDRNEQFF
V gene: TRBV18; J gene: TRBJ2-6; clone size: .; D gene: TRBD1; CDR3 length: 15; CDR3 DNA: TGTGCCAGCTCACGGGACAGGGCTGGGGCCAACGTCCTGACTTTC; CDR3 protein: CASSRDRAGANVLTF
V gene: TRBV2; J gene: TRBJ1-1; clone size: .; D gene: .; CDR3 length: 17; CDR3 DNA: TGTGCCAGCCTATACCCCTCGGCAGGGGAGATTAGGATTGAAGCTTTCTTT; CDR3 protein: CASLYPSAGEIRIEAFF
V gene: TRBV4-1; J gene: TRBJ2-7; clone size: .; D gene: TRBD2; CDR3 length: 16; CDR3 DNA: TGCGCCAGCAGCCAAGGGATTACTAGCGGGAGGAGCGAGCAGTACTTC; CDR3 protein: CASSQGITSGRSEQYF
V gene: TRBV13; J gene: TRBJ1-2; clone size: .; D gene: TRBD1; CDR3 length: 15; CDR3 DNA: TGTGCCAGCAGCCTCGGGACAGCTGCCCCCTATGGCTACACCTTC; CDR3 protein: CASSLGTAAPYGYTF
V gene: TRBV6-1; J gene: TRBJ2-1; clone size: .; D gene: .; CDR3 length: 15; CDR3 DNA: TGTGCCAGCAGTGCGCAGGGCCTCTCCTACAATGAGCAGTTCTTC; CDR3 protein: CASSAQGLSYNEQFF
V gene: TRBV28; J gene: TRBJ1-1; clone size: .; D gene: .; CDR3 length: 20; CDR3 DNA: TGTGCCAGCAGTTCCCCTGGGGGCTCGGGGCGGTTCTTCGCGAACACTGAAGCTTTCTTT; CDR3 protein: CASSSPGGSGRFFANTEAFF
V gene: TRBV27; J gene: TRBJ1-2; clone size: few; D gene: TRBD1; CDR3 length: 13; CDR3 DNA: TGTGCCAGCAGACAAACAGGGGGCGTTGGCTACACCTTC; CDR3 protein: CASRQTGGVGYTF
V gene: TRBV5-6; J gene: TRBJ2-7; clone size: once; D gene: .; CDR3 length: 14; CDR3 DNA: TGTGCCAGCAGCTTGGGGGGGGATTTCTACGAGCAGTACTTC; CDR3 protein: CASSLGGDFYEQYF
V gene: TRBV25-1; J gene: TRBJ1-4; clone size: .; D gene: TRBD1; CDR3 length: 14; CDR3 DNA: TGTGCCAGCAGTGTGGGACCAGGGGGTGAAAAACTGTTTTTT; CDR3 protein: CASSVGPGGEKLFF
V gene: TRBV28; J gene: TRBJ1-3; clone size: once; D gene: .; CDR3 length: 15; CDR3 DNA: TGTGCCAGCAGTGACCACCGGGATGGTGGAAACACCATATATTTT; CDR3 protein: CASSDHRDGGNTIYF
V gene: TRBV4-1; J gene: TRBJ1-1; clone size: .; D gene: TRBD1; CDR3 length: 15; CDR3 DNA: TGCGCCAGCAGCCAGTGGGACAGGGGGAACACTGAAGCTTTCTTT; CDR3 protein: CASSQWDRGNTEAFF
V gene: TRBV7-4; J gene: TRBJ2-5; clone size: .; D gene: TRBD1; CDR3 length: 15; CDR3 DNA: TGTGCCAGCAGTTCGCCGGGACAGGCAAAAGAGACCCAGTACTTC; CDR3 protein: CASSSPGQAKETQYF
V gene: TRBV5-1; J gene: TRBJ2-1; clone size: .; D gene: .; CDR3 length: 14; CDR3 DNA: TGCGCCAGCAGCCTGTCGTCCTCCTACAATGAGCAGTTCTTC; CDR3 protein: CASSLSSSYNEQFF
V gene: TRBV5-1; J gene: TRBJ2-3; clone size: .; D gene: .; CDR3 length: 14; CDR3 DNA: TGCGCCAGCAGTCCCCCCTCGAGTACAGATACGCAGTATTTT; CDR3 protein: CASSPPSSTDTQYF
V gene: TRBV6-5; J gene: TRBJ2-3; clone size: .; D gene: TRBD1; CDR3 length: 16; CDR3 DNA: TGTGCCAGCAGTTACTCTCCGACAGGGCGGACAGATACGCAGTATTTT; CDR3 protein: CASSYSPTGRTDTQYF
V gene: TRBV28; J gene: TRBJ1-1; clone size: .; D gene: TRBD1; CDR3 length: 16; CDR3 DNA: TGTGCCAGCAGACCGCCTGACAGGGTTGGGAACACTGAAGCTTTCTTT; CDR3 protein: CASRPPDRVGNTEAFF
V gene: TRBV9; J gene: TRBJ2-3; clone size: .; D gene: TRBD2; CDR3 length: 19; CDR3 DNA: TGTGCCAGCAGCGTAGGTCTGTCTAGCGGGGGGGCAAGCACAGATACGCAGTATTTT; CDR3 protein: CASSVGLSSGGASTDTQYF
V gene: TRBV27; J gene: TRBJ2-5; clone size: .; D gene: TRBD1; CDR3 length: 14; CDR3 DNA: TGTGCCAGCAGTACCACCGGGACAGAAGAGACCCAGTACTTC; CDR3 protein: CASSTTGTEETQYF
V gene: TRBV30; J gene: TRBJ2-1; clone size: .; D gene: .; CDR3 length: 15; CDR3 DNA: TGTGCCTGGAGTTCGCTAGATGCTACGGCGAGTGAGCAGTTCTTC; CDR3 protein: CAWSSLDATASEQFF
V gene: TRBV4-1; J gene: TRBJ1-2; clone size: few; D gene: TRBD1; CDR3 length: 14; CDR3 DNA: TGCGCCAGCAGACCCCCGGGACAGGGTTGGGGCTACACCTTC; CDR3 protein: CASRPPGQGWGYTF
V gene: TRBV7-9; J gene: TRBJ1-1; clone size: .; D gene: .; CDR3 length: 13; CDR3 DNA: TGTGCCAGCACACAGGGAGTTAACACTGAAGCTTTCTTT; CDR3 protein: CASTQGVNTEAFF
V gene: TRBV2; J gene: TRBJ1-2; clone size: .; D gene: .; CDR3 length: 13; CDR3 DNA: TGTGCCAGCCACACTACCGGGACATATGGCTACACCTTC; CDR3 protein: CASHTTGTYGYTF
V gene: TRBV5-1; J gene: TRBJ1-5; clone size: .; D gene: TRBD1; CDR3 length: 15; CDR3 DNA: TGCGCCAGCAGCTCGAGGACAGGGATCGATCAGCCCCAGCATTTT; CDR3 protein: CASSSRTGIDQPQHF
V gene: TRBV18; J gene: TRBJ1-2; clone size: .; D gene: .; CDR3 length: 13; CDR3 DNA: TGTGCCAGCTCACCATCGACAGACTATGGCTACACCTTC; CDR3 protein: CASSPSTDYGYTF
V gene: TRBV2; J gene: TRBJ1-2; clone size: .; D gene: TRBD1; CDR3 length: 18; CDR3 DNA: TGTGCCAGCAGTCACCAATACCCCGGGACAGGGCCCAACTATGGCTACACCTTC; CDR3 protein: CASSHQYPGTGPNYGYTF